The 20 T cell receptor beta chains below come from one sample, sequenced in a study of blood T cell repertoires in COVID-19. Method: immunoSEQ multiplex PCR; TCRdb's copy keeps in-frame clones and lacks some. The sample consists of 72,000 or so clones, 86% of them appearing once. The specimen was peripheral blood. The receptor set was obtained from a woman aged 55-75 years with acute or convalescent COVID-19.

This clone has only a few counts. The rearrangement joins TRBV11-2 to TRBJ1-3; D uncertain. CDR3 length equals 12 residues. Germline loops: CDR1 SGHAT, CDR2 FQNNGV. Trimming took off 5 bases at V and 9 bases at J, with 11 bases between the two ends. CDR3 in amino acids: CASSPPRSTIYF. The DNA of the CDR3 is TGTGCCAGCAGCCCCCCTAGGAGCACCATATATTTT.

This chain links TRBV7-2 with TRBJ1-6, with 7 nucleotides matching TRBD1. Losses at the gene ends were 5 bases for V and 0 bases for J; bases not matched to a gene: 7. Germline values: CDR1 SGHTA, CDR2 FQGNSA. The length of the CDR3 is 17 residues. Written as DNA, the CDR3 is TGTGCCAGCAGCACAGGGGCCCCAAGCTCCTATAATTCACCCCTCCACTTT. Translating gives CASSTGAPSSYNSPLHF. Based on the CDR3 plus reference TRBV7-2 and TRBJ1-6, the full variable domain is GAGVSQSPSNKVTEKGKDVELRCDPISGHTALYWYRQSLGQGLEFLIYFQGNSAPDKSGLPSDRFSAERTGGSVSTLTIQRTQQEDSAVYLCASSTGAPSSYNSPLHFGNGTRLTVT.

The rearrangement uses TRBV3-1 (or the pseudogene TRBV3-2) and TRBJ2-2; 9 bases are shared with TRBD2. J lost 11 bases, V lost 8 bases, and 9 bases had no gene match. The CDR3 loop spans 13 amino acids. Germline CDR1 reads LGHDT; CDR2 reads YNNKEL (reference sequence). The CDR3 bases are TGTGCCAGCGCCGTTAAGCGGGGGGCAGAGCTGTTTTTT. It encodes CASAVKRGAELFF.

The chain employs TRBV11-2 and TRBJ1-5; D remains unclear. V lost 5 bases and J lost 6, with 11 bases in between. The germline gives CDR1 SGHAT, CDR2 FQNNGV. This CDR3 is built from 13 residues. This chain's CDR3 is CASSLVEGQPQHF. CDR3 in DNA: TGTGCCAGCAGCCTAGTGGAGGGTCAGCCCCAGCATTTT.

The rearrangement links TRBV5-1 to TRBJ1-2; D is uncertain. Trimming stripped 5 bases from V and 3 bases from J, with 17 bases between. This CDR3 is built from 15 residues. Looked up from germline, CDR1 is SGHRS and CDR2 is YFSETQ. CDR3 sequence: CASREGSGRDYGYTF. CDR3 nucleotides: TGCGCCAGCAGGGAGGGTTCGGGCAGAGACTATGGCTACACCTTC. The whole variable domain, filled in from reference TRBV5-1 and TRBJ1-2, reads KAGVTQTPRYLIKTRGQQVTLSCSPISGHRSVSWYQQTPGQGLQFLFEYFSETQRNKGNFPGRFSGRQFSNSRSEMNVSTLELGDSALYLCASREGSGRDYGYTFGSGTRLTVV.

The chain joins TRBV7-9 to TRBJ2-2; 9 bases fit TRBD1. Germline values: CDR1 SEHNR, CDR2 FQNEAQ (reference sequence). V was clipped by 4 bases and J by 6 bases; unmatched bases: 12. The CDR3 length is 17 residues. The CDR3 loop reads CASSSLGQGIFAGELFF. The DNA of the CDR3 is TGTGCCAGCAGCTCTCTCGGACAGGGGATTTTCGCCGGGGAGCTGTTTTTT.

V and J are TRBV2 and TRBJ1-1, with D perhaps matching TRBD1 (6 bases). Trimming left V 6 bases short and J 4 bases short, with 18 bases between. Germline V gene data show CDR1 as SNHLY and CDR2 as FYNNEI. The CDR3 runs 15 residues. In nucleotides, the CDR3 is TGTGCCAGCAGCGTACAGGGTACCCTCCTCACTGAAGCTTTCTTT. Its translation is CASSVQGTLLTEAFF.

This clone was counted between two and nine times. This rearrangement joins TRBV19 to TRBJ1-3, with a possible D match to TRBD1 (6 bases). The CDR3 consists of 19 residues. Germline CDR1 and CDR2: LNHDA and SQIVND (reference sequence). V shed 3 bases and J shed 2 bases, with 23 bases lying between them. CDR3 sequence: CASSITPGAKWGPGNTIYF. The CDR3 DNA follows: TGTGCCAGTAGTATTACCCCAGGGGCCAAATGGGGACCTGGAAACACCATATATTTT.

The genes are TRBV4-2 and TRBJ1-2; maybe TRBD1 (5 bases). Germline-derived CDR1 and CDR2 are LGHNA and YNFKEQ. The CDR3 sequence is 14 residues long. Trimming shortened V by 4 bases and J by 3 bases, and 12 bases separated the two germline ends. The CDR3 is CASSPTSGDYGYTF. The DNA for the CDR3 is TGTGCCAGCAGCCCAACTTCGGGGGACTATGGCTACACCTTC.

The chain employs TRBV27 and TRBJ2-3; possible D gene TRBD2, 5 bases. CDR1 and CDR2 (germline): MNHEY, SMNVEV (reference sequence). V lost 0 bases and J lost 2, with 15 bases in between. The CDR3 is made up of 17 amino acids. CDR3 in amino acids: CASSLSIHEGNTDTQYF. The CDR3 nucleotides are TGTGCCAGCAGTTTATCGATCCACGAGGGCAACACAGATACGCAGTATTTT.

V gene TRBV9 combines with J gene TRBJ2-7; 7 nucleotides agree with TRBD1. Germline assignment: CDR1 SGDLS and CDR2 YYNGEE. V shed 4 bases and J 3 bases; nucleotides not matched to a gene: 7. CDR3 length equals 14 residues. The CDR3 DNA is TGTGCCAGCAGCATTGGGACAGCGATCTACGAGCAGTACTTC. Its protein is CASSIGTAIYEQYF. Together with reference TRBV9 and TRBJ2-7, the CDR3 gives the full variable domain: DSGVTQTPKHLITATGQRVTLRCSPRSGDLSVYWYQQSLDQGLQFLIQYYNGEERAKGNILERFSAQQFPDLHSELNLSSLELGDSALYFCASSIGTAIYEQYFGPGTRLTVT.

The chain uses TRBV2 and TRBJ2-7; 14 bases map to TRBD2. V was clipped by 8 bases and J by 2 bases; unmatched bases: 2. This CDR3 has 14 amino acids. Germline CDR1 SNHLY, CDR2 FYNNEI. The CDR3 nucleotides read TGTGCCAGCCAGGGACTAGCGGGGGCCTACGAGCAGTACTTC. Protein: CASQGLAGAYEQYF.

The V gene is TRBV2, the J gene TRBJ1-2, with D unclear. V dropped 1 base and J dropped 7 bases, with 10 bases sitting between them. The CDR3 consists of 13 residues. CDR1 SNHLY and CDR2 FYNNEI come from the germline V gene. CDR3 in DNA: TGTGCCAGCAGTGAAGTTAAGGGAGGTGGCTACACCTTC. Its translation is CASSEVKGGGYTF.

The rearrangement uses TRBV28 and TRBJ1-4; possibly TRBD1 for D (5 bases). Germline V gene lookup returns CDR1 MDHEN and CDR2 SYDVKM. The germline V and J ends were trimmed by 10 bases and 10 bases, with 16 bases remaining between them. The CDR3 totals 12 residues. The CDR3 loop reads CATGGGGGKLFF. The CDR3 DNA is TGTGCCACCGGCGGGGGAGGAGGAAAACTGTTTTTT.

The V call is TRBV3-1 (or the pseudogene TRBV3-2), the J call TRBJ2-5, with TRBD1 matching 7 bases. After removal of 4 bases from V and 2 bases from J, the junction contained 13 bases not matched to a gene. The germline gives CDR1 LGHDT, CDR2 YNNKEL (reference sequence). The CDR3 loop spans 17 amino acids. The CDR3 loop reads CASSPYTGEAVQETQYF. The CDR3 DNA follows: TGTGCCAGCAGCCCCTACACAGGGGAAGCGGTACAAGAGACCCAGTACTTC.

This clone was seen a single time. The chain links TRBV3-1 (or the pseudogene TRBV3-2) to TRBJ1-6; no firm D call. Germline V gene data show CDR1 as LGHDT and CDR2 as YNNKEL (reference sequence). V was pared by 4 bases and J by 7 bases, with 14 bases between. There are 15 residues in the CDR3. This CDR3 reads CASSPNRERNSPLHF. DNA of the CDR3: TGTGCCAGCAGCCCAAACCGGGAGAGGAATTCACCCCTCCACTTT.

The chain combines TRBV7-2 with TRBJ2-7; 9 nucleotides match TRBD2. This CDR3 is 15 amino acids long. With V trimmed by 7 bases and J by 0 bases, 7 bases remained unmatched. CDR1 is SGHTA, CDR2 FQGNSA, per germline. CDR3 in DNA: TGTGCCAGCACCTATAGCGGGGGCCGCTCCTACGAGCAGTACTTC. Its protein product is CASTYSGGRSYEQYF.

CDR3 sequence reads: CAWSSGGEGNSPLHF. In DNA, the CDR3 is TGTGCCTGGAGCTCCGGGGGGGAGGGGAATTCACCCCTCCACTTT. This chain uses TRBV30 with TRBJ1-6; the D gene is possibly TRBD1 (5 bases). The V end was cut by 3 bases, the J end by 7 bases, with 16 bases between. The CDR3 totals 15 residues. CDR1 is GTSNPN, CDR2 SVGIG, per germline (reference sequence).

The rearrangement links TRBV5-4 to TRBJ2-7, with 9 bases matching TRBD1. CDR1 is SGHNT, CDR2 YYREEE, per germline (reference sequence). J lost 3 bases, V lost 4 bases, and 8 bases had no gene match. The CDR3 is 15 amino acids. Here the CDR3 DNA reads TGTGCCAGCAGCCCTATCGGGACAGGGCTCTACGAGCAGTACTTC. Translating it yields CASSPIGTGLYEQYF.

This rearrangement joins TRBV5-5 to TRBJ2-1; TRBD1 aligns across 8 bases. Germline V lookup: CDR1 SGHKS, CDR2 YYEKEE (reference sequence). V lost 0 bases, J lost 7 bases, and 6 bases stayed unmatched. The CDR3 sequence is 15 residues long. CDR3 bases: TGTGCCAGCAGCTTGGGGCAGGGGGCGCAGAATGAGCAGTTCTTC. Protein product: CASSLGQGAQNEQFF.